A selection of T cell receptor beta chains follows, all from one sample in a study of neurological immune-mediated disorders. TCRdb ran MiXCR on the 5' RACE reads and lists one entry per CDR3 protein. The repertoire includes about 42,000 distinct CDR3 sequences, under 25% of them detected once, and 3.5% to 5% sits in the top ten. Specimen: PBMCs. These receptors were collected from a man in his sixties with HTLV-1-associated myelopathy (HAM/TSP). Both conserved end residues are part of each CDR3. D genes are given only for firm matches. The size field is filled for only some rows; it gives once, few, many or a size class.

>TRBV7-9|.|TRBJ1-6|many
CASSPPGRLNYNSPLHF
TGTGCCAGCAGCCCCCCTGGGAGGCTCAACTATAATTCACCCCTCCACTTT
>TRBV5-1|.|TRBJ1-1|many
CASSSTGDTEAFF
TGCGCCAGCAGCTCCACAGGAGATACTGAAGCTTTCTTT
>TRBV27|.|TRBJ1-1|many
CASSFGAGSNTEAFF
TGTGCCAGCAGTTTCGGTGCAGGCTCGAACACTGAAGCTTTCTTT
>TRBV6-2/TRBV6-3|.|TRBJ1-2|many
CASSYRVLSPYGYTF
TGTGCCAGCAGTTACAGGGTTTTATCGCCCTATGGCTACACCTTC
>TRBV6-5|.|TRBJ1-5|many
CASTRQVGQPQHF
TGTGCCAGCACCCGACAGGTAGGACAGCCCCAGCATTTT
>TRBV7-2|.|TRBJ2-1|many
CASSLVGGADNEQFF
TGTGCCAGCAGCTTAGTCGGGGGCGCGGACAATGAGCAGTTCTTC
>TRBV6-1|TRBD1|TRBJ2-3|.
CASSGQGDTDTQYF
TGTGCCAGCAGCGGACAGGGGGACACAGATACGCAGTATTTT
>TRBV5-1|.|TRBJ2-5|many
CASSLAAIKETQYF
TGCGCCAGCAGCTTGGCGGCAATTAAGGAGACCCAGTACTTC
>TRBV3-1|.|TRBJ2-1|many
CASSLGLHEQFF
TGTGCCAGCAGTCTTGGACTCCATGAGCAGTTCTTC
>TRBV6-6|.|TRBJ1-1|.
CASSRGDTEAFF
TGTGCCAGCAGCAGAGGGGACACTGAAGCTTTCTTT
>TRBV11-2|.|TRBJ2-6|few
CASSLVRGSAGANVLTF
TGTGCCAGCAGCTTAGTCCGAGGATCTGCTGGGGCCAACGTCCTGACTTTC
>TRBV15|.|TRBJ2-6|.
CATSIGGGSGANVLTF
TGTGCCACCAGCATAGGGGGGGGATCTGGGGCCAACGTCCTGACTTTC
>TRBV7-2|.|TRBJ2-5|many
CASSLGLSSETQYF
TGTGCCAGCAGCTTAGGCTTGAGTTCGGAGACCCAGTACTTC
>TRBV20-1|TRBD2|TRBJ2-3|many
CSARGLAGVRTDTQYF
TGCAGTGCTAGGGGGCTAGCGGGAGTTCGAACAGATACGCAGTATTTT
>TRBV18|.|TRBJ1-5|many
CASSPGAGRSNQPQHF
TGTGCCAGCTCACCCGGCGCAGGGAGGAGCAATCAGCCCCAGCATTTT
>TRBV5-6|.|TRBJ2-1|many
CASSLRGAHGEQFF
TGTGCCAGCAGCTTGAGGGGGGCGCATGGTGAGCAGTTCTTC
>TRBV4-2|.|TRBJ2-1|many
CASSQTLSSYNEQFF
TGTGCCAGCAGCCAGACTCTGAGCTCCTACAATGAGCAGTTCTTC
>TRBV7-2|.|TRBJ1-1|many
CASSFGFSEAFF
TGTGCCAGCAGCTTTGGATTCTCTGAAGCTTTCTTT
>TRBV3-1|.|TRBJ2-2|many
CASSQVTNTGELFF
TGTGCCAGCAGCCAAGTTACGAACACCGGGGAGCTGTTTTTT
>TRBV20-1|TRBD2|TRBJ2-3|once
CRGTSGRARDTQYF
TGCAGGGGGACGAGCGGGAGGGCCAGAGATACGCAGTATTTT
>TRBV28|TRBD1|TRBJ2-5|.
CASSMGQEETQYF
TGTGCCAGCAGTATGGGACAGGAAGAGACCCAGTACTTC
>TRBV20-1|TRBD1|TRBJ1-1|many
CSARDLLGGGGLDTEAFF
TGCAGTGCTAGAGATCTATTAGGGGGCGGGGGGCTGGACACTGAAGCTTTCTTT